The TCR beta chain under discussion was sequenced for a study of blood T cells in healthy people across ages. Findings and limits, study-wide: Shifts in expanded clonotypes may have been confounded by donor CMV status, which was unknown.

A remark on this clonotype: Antigen: not known.

Healthy Russian Caucasian donors spanned ages about 6 to 100 years. CDR1 and CDR2 (germline): SQVTM, ANQGSEA. Trimming took off 3 bases at V and 3 bases at J, with 14 bases between the two ends. The CDR3 is made up of 14 amino acids. Alongside a J-beta primer mix, a sample-barcoded 5' primer served in a second PCR lasting about 6 to 11 cycles. Each cDNA molecule was tagged by a template-switch adaptor with 12 random nucleotides. TCRdb analysed the 5' RACE reads with MiXCR anew, one entry per CDR3 protein. Of hundreds of thousands of distinct CDR3 sequences listed, approximately 48% are singletons. Specimen: blood. V gene TRBV29-1 combines with J gene TRBJ2-5, with D tentatively TRBD1 or TRBD2 (6 bases each). This receptor was taken from a man in his 60s in good health. For the CDR3, the DNA is TGCAGCGTTGAGGAGGGGGGACGGGAAGAGACCCAGTACTTC. Encoded protein: CSVEEGGREETQYF.